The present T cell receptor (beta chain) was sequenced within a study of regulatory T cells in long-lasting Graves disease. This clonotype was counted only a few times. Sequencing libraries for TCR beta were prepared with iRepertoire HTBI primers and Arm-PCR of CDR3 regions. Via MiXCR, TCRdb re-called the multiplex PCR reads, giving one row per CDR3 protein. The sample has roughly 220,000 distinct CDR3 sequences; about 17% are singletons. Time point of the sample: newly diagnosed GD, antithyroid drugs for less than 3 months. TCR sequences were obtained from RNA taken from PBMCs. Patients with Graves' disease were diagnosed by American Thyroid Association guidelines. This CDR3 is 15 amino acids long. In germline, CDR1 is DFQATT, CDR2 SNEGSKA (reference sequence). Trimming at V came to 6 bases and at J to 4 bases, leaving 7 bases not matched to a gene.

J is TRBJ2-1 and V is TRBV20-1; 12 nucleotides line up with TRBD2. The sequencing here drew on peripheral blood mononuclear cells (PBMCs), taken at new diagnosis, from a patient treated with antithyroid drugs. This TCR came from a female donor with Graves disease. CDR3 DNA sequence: TGCAGTGCAACTACCGGGACTAGCGGGTACAATGAGCAGTTCTTC. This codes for CSATTGTSGYNEQFF.